This T cell receptor (beta chain) originates from a study of OX40 agonist ivuxolimab in advanced cancers. General study points: At 0.1 to 3.0 mg/kg, clonal expansion of CD4+ and CD8+ blood T cells had occurred by week 6.

The sample holds a few counts of this clone. No antigen is known for it. Here immunoSEQ multiplex PCR was the method, and the copy in TCRdb shows in-frame clones only, minus some. Of under 20,000 clones listed, roughly 80% are singletons. This CDR3 spans 15 amino acids. Trimming stripped 7 bases from V and 0 bases from J, with 13 bases between. Looked up from germline, CDR1 is LNHDA and CDR2 is SQIVND (reference sequence). This receptor was identified in an adult with an advanced solid tumor such as melanoma, head and neck, liver or kidney cancer. Sequenced material: CD4+ or CD8+ T cells sorted from blood, taken in a trial of the OX40 agonist ivuxolimab. The chain carries TRBV19 and TRBJ1-3; D gene uncertain. The CDR3 bases are TGTGCCAGTAACCCTTCGTGGAGCTCTGGAAACACCATATATTTT. This gives the protein CASNPSWSSGNTIYF.